This TCR beta chain was captured in a study of T cell responses to AZD1222 COVID-19 vaccine. With respect to this clone: Its antigen is not known.

Assay used: immunoSEQ multiplex PCR; TCRdb lists only in-frame clones, some missing. The repertoire holds 95,000 to 120,000 clones, approximately 89% seen once, with 3.1% in the top ten. Findings of the study overall: The donor cohort was predominantly white British with a female majority, and clonal diversity may have been underestimated.

This specimen consisted of peripheral blood, obtained on day 0 of MenACWY control vaccination. The TCR sequence derives from an adult in good health.

The CDR3 here is CASSRGQARETQYF. The DNA for the CDR3 is TGTGCCAGCAGCCGAGGACAGGCGAGAGAGACCCAGTACTTC. V and J are TRBV6-5 and TRBJ2-5; 7 nucleotides match TRBD1. V gave up 6 bases and J gave up 4 bases; unmatched junction bases: 8. The CDR3 loop spans 14 amino acids. Germline V gene lookup returns CDR1 MNHEY and CDR2 SVGAGI.